These 31 T cell receptor beta chains came from one sample sequenced in a study of T cells in tumors after PD-1 blockade. Profiled with immunoSEQ multiplex PCR; TCRdb holds only in-frame clones, not every one. The sample records approximately 59,000 clones, about 80% being singletons. Source: PBMCs, taken before anti-PD-1 treatment. Source of these receptors: a human donor with basal cell carcinoma.

The chain combines TRBV18 with TRBJ2-4; D call uncertain. The germline CDR1 and CDR2 sequences are KGHSH and LQKENI. The ends were cut back, 5 bases at V and 3 bases at J, with 14 bases in the middle. This CDR3 comprises 15 residues. Here the CDR3 DNA reads TGTGCCAGCTCATCAAAAACCGAAGGCAAAAACATTCAGTACTTC. It codes for CASSSKTEGKNIQYF.

V is TRBV29-1 and J is TRBJ2-4; the D is unclear. The V gene's germline CDR1 is SQVTM and CDR2 ANQGSEA. V lost 5 bases, J lost 7 bases, and 12 bases lay in between. The CDR3 totals 12 residues. This CDR3 reads CSVSELKNIQYF. For the CDR3, the DNA is TGCAGCGTTTCGGAGTTGAAGAACATTCAGTACTTC. Using reference TRBV29-1 and TRBJ2-4 for the parts outside the CDR3, the full variable domain is SAVISQKPSRDICQRGTSLTIQCQVDSQVTMMFWYRQQPGQSLTLIATANQGSEATYESGFVIDKFPISRPNLTFSTLTVSNMSPEDSSIYLCSVSELKNIQYFGAGTRLSVL.

This clone was seen only a few times. The chain couples TRBV7-9 to TRBJ2-5; D tentatively fits TRBD1 or TRBD2 (5 bases each). CDR1 is SEHNR and CDR2 is FQNEAQ in the germline V gene (reference sequence). Between the trimmed V and J ends, which lost 1 base and 7 bases, there was a span of 13 bases. The CDR3 is made up of 14 amino acids. This CDR3 is CASSLGGKSGTQYF. In DNA, the CDR3 is TGTGCCAGCAGCTTAGGGGGGAAAAGTGGGACCCAGTACTTC.

The genes are TRBV2 and TRBJ1-3; D is uncertain. CDR1 and CDR2 (germline): SNHLY, FYNNEI. The V and J ends lost 2 bases and 0 bases respectively, with 11 bases between them. The CDR3 extends over 16 amino acids. CDR3 in amino acids: CASSESATNSGNTIYF. The DNA of the CDR3 is TGTGCCAGCAGTGAATCAGCCACTAACTCTGGAAACACCATATATTTT.

The chain combines TRBV6-1 with TRBJ2-2, with a weak D call TRBD1 (5 bases). Trimming stripped 2 bases from V and 0 bases from J, with 10 bases between. The CDR3 loop spans 16 amino acids. Germline V lookup: CDR1 MNHNS, CDR2 SASEGT. The CDR3 DNA sequence: TGTGCCAGCAGTGAACTGGGGCCCCCGAACACCGGGGAGCTGTTTTTT. Encoded protein: CASSELGPPNTGELFF.

The chain couples TRBV19 to TRBJ2-3; D is perhaps TRBD2 (6 bases). Germline loops: CDR1 LNHDA, CDR2 SQIVND (reference sequence). This CDR3 is 15 amino acids long. Deletions cut 10 bases from V and 0 bases from J, with 17 bases between. This CDR3 is CATGYSGTSTDTQYF. CDR3 coding DNA: TGTGCCACCGGATATAGCGGAACTAGCACAGATACGCAGTATTTT.

The chain carries TRBV19 and TRBJ1-5; 9 bases align to TRBD1. The CDR3 runs 16 residues. Germline values: CDR1 LNHDA, CDR2 SQIVND (reference sequence). With 7 bases clipped from V and 3 bases from J, the junction kept 10 bases outside the gene matches. The CDR3 region is CASNPRDRVANQPQHF. CDR3 sequence (DNA): TGTGCCAGTAACCCTCGGGACAGGGTGGCCAATCAGCCCCAGCATTTT.

The chain joins TRBV6-6 to TRBJ1-5; D is perhaps TRBD1 (5 bases). The CDR3 spans 12 residues. Between the trimmed V and J ends, which lost 5 bases and 11 bases, there was a span of 13 bases. Germline V gene lookup returns CDR1 MNHNY and CDR2 SVGAGI (reference sequence). The chain's CDR3 is CASSPGGEAQHF. The DNA for the CDR3 is TGTGCCAGCAGTCCGGGGGGAGAGGCCCAGCATTTT.

The rearrangement joins TRBV5-6 to TRBJ2-1; D possibly corresponds to TRBD2 (6 bases). This CDR3 is 14 amino acids long. V lost 2 bases, J lost 6 bases, and 12 bases lay in between. The germline CDR1 and CDR2 sequences are SGHDT and YYEEEE. As DNA, the CDR3 is TGTGCCAGCAGCTTTCCGGGACTCGGCAATGAGCAGTTCTTC. This sequence encodes CASSFPGLGNEQFF.

This chain joins TRBV15 and TRBJ1-4, with 8 bases matching TRBD1. CDR1 is LNHNV and CDR2 is YYDKDF in the germline V gene (reference sequence). The CDR3 is 14 residues long. J lost 7 bases, V lost 11 bases, and 12 bases had no gene match. In DNA, the CDR3 is TGTGCCTCCTCTGCCGGGACAGGACCTGAAAAACTGTTTTTT. Its translation: CASSAGTGPEKLFF. The full variable domain, with the rest looked up from reference TRBV15 and TRBJ1-4, is DAMVIQNPRYQVTQFGKPVTLSCSQTLNHNVMYWYQQKSSQAPKLLFHYYDKDFNNEADTPDNFQSRRPNTSFCFLDIRSPGLGDTAMYLCASSAGTGPEKLFFGSGTQLSVL.

V is TRBV4-1 and J is TRBJ1-5, with D unclear. Germline CDR1 reads MGHRA; CDR2 reads YSYEKL. V lost 3 bases to trimming and J lost 6 bases, with 12 bases between them. The CDR3 is 14 amino acids. The chain's CDR3 is CASSQEGIGQPQHF. DNA for the CDR3: TGCGCCAGCAGCCAGGAGGGTATCGGTCAGCCCCAGCATTTT.

This clone was counted a few times. This chain joins TRBV4-1 and TRBJ2-2; D is unresolved. With 3 bases removed from V and 1 base from J, the gap between germline ends came to 9 bases. CDR1 and CDR2 (germline): MGHRA, YSYEKL. This CDR3 comprises 15 residues. The CDR3 loop reads CASSHNKGNTGELFF. In nucleotides, the CDR3 is TGCGCCAGCAGCCACAATAAGGGGAACACCGGGGAGCTGTTTTTT.

The chain joins TRBV21-1 to TRBJ2-7; the D segment call TRBD1 is taken from the table without a DNA check. TRBV21-1 is noted as a pseudogene. CDR3 size: 16 residues. The CDR3 bases are TGTGCCAGCAGCAAAGGCCAGGGGCATCGCTCCTACGAGCAGTACTTC. Protein sequence: CASSKGQGHRSYEQYF.

The chain is built from TRBV7-9 and TRBJ2-2; 10 bases match TRBD2. This CDR3 is built from 17 residues. Per the germline V gene, CDR1 is SEHNR and CDR2 is FQNEAQ (reference sequence). With V trimmed by 5 bases and J by 4 bases, 10 bases remained unmatched. The CDR3 sequence is CASSPVSGGAGTGELFF. CDR3 in DNA: TGTGCCAGCAGCCCCGTCAGCGGGGGGGCGGGCACCGGGGAGCTGTTTTTT.

This clone was seen a handful of times. This chain connects TRBV2 to TRBJ2-7; D is unresolved. The CDR3 is 12 residues long. The germline V gene encodes CDR1 SNHLY and CDR2 FYNNEI. Trimming left V 10 bases short and J 3 bases short, with 13 bases between. CDR3 protein: CANSEAGYEQYF. The DNA for the CDR3 is TGTGCCAACTCAGAAGCAGGCTACGAGCAGTACTTC.

The chain recombines TRBV10-3 with TRBJ2-1; D gene uncertain. In germline, CDR1 is ENHRY, CDR2 SYGVKD. Between the trimmed V and J ends, which lost 0 bases and 3 bases, there was a span of 3 bases. The CDR3 extends over 13 amino acids. The CDR3 loop reads CAISESSYNEQFF. CDR3 sequence (DNA): TGTGCCATCAGTGAGTCGAGCTACAATGAGCAGTTCTTC.

The chain is built from TRBV2 and TRBJ2-7; TRBD1 aligns across 7 bases. This CDR3 is built from 13 residues. The germline gives CDR1 SNHLY, CDR2 FYNNEI. The junction had 5 bases not matched to a gene; V was cut back by 6 bases and J by 3 bases. CDR3 nucleotides: TGTGCCAGCAGGGGACAGATCAACTACGAGCAGTACTTC. Residues: CASRGQINYEQYF.

The genes are TRBV6-6 and TRBJ1-1; D not resolved. Looked up from germline, CDR1 is MNHNY and CDR2 is SVGAGI (reference sequence). Trimming left V 4 bases short and J 4 bases short, with 13 bases between. The CDR3 loop spans 14 amino acids. The CDR3 DNA sequence: TGTGCCAGCAGTTCCCTGGTATTGGGCACTGAAGCTTTCTTT. Translation gives CASSSLVLGTEAFF.

The chain joins TRBV6-6 to TRBJ1-1, with no clear D. Germline CDR1 MNHNY, CDR2 SVGAGI (reference sequence). The CDR3 consists of 15 residues. Trimming cost V 7 bases and J 1 base, with 16 bases left between them. CDR3 amino acids: CASTLGSLTNTEAFF. As DNA, the CDR3 is TGTGCCAGCACCTTGGGCAGCTTAACGAACACTGAAGCTTTCTTT.

This chain uses TRBV6-4 with TRBJ2-2, with D perhaps matching TRBD1 (5 bases). V gave up 5 bases and J gave up 2 bases, with 6 bases separating them. The CDR3 totals 13 residues. The V gene's germline CDR1 is MRHNA and CDR2 SNTAGT. CDR3: CASSQGNTGELFF. CDR3 nucleotides: TGTGCCAGCAGTCAGGGAAACACCGGGGAGCTGTTTTTT.

The chain carries TRBV9 and TRBJ1-2, with 9 nucleotides matching TRBD1. Germline CDR1 reads SGDLS; CDR2 reads YYNGEE. The length of the CDR3 is 14 residues. V trimming: 2 bases; J trimming: 8 bases; junction bases outside the gene matches: 7. CDR3 residues: CASSVGQGTRGYTF. In nucleotides, the CDR3 is TGTGCCAGCAGCGTCGGACAGGGGACGAGGGGCTACACCTTC. The entire variable domain, with the rest obtained from reference TRBV9 and TRBJ1-2, is as follows: DSGVTQTPKHLITATGQRVTLRCSPRSGDLSVYWYQQSLDQGLQFLIQYYNGEERAKGNILERFSAQQFPDLHSELNLSSLELGDSALYFCASSVGQGTRGYTFGSGTRLTVV.

This chain uses TRBV5-1 with TRBJ2-5; TRBD2 agrees at 12 bases. Germline V gene lookup returns CDR1 SGHRS and CDR2 YFSETQ. V shed 3 bases, J shed 4 bases, and the junction held 13 bases outside the gene matches. The CDR3 is made up of 18 amino acids. The CDR3 is CASSYRTSGELFSETQYF. CDR3 bases: TGCGCCAGCAGCTATAGGACTAGCGGGGAGTTATTTTCAGAGACCCAGTACTTC.

The chain couples TRBV5-6 to TRBJ2-5; a possible D gene is TRBD2 (7 bases). The CDR3 contains 15 residues. The ends were cut back, 0 bases at V and 5 bases at J, with 14 bases in the middle. Germline V gene data show CDR1 as SGHDT and CDR2 as YYEEEE. The CDR3 region is CASSLGVRGGETQYF. CDR3 DNA sequence: TGTGCCAGCAGCTTGGGGGTTAGGGGGGGCGAGACCCAGTACTTC.

The chain joins TRBV7-2 to TRBJ2-3; maybe TRBD1 (5 bases). Germline CDR1 reads SGHTA; CDR2 reads FQGNSA. V gave up 5 bases and J gave up 0 bases, with 12 bases separating them. This CDR3 is 15 amino acids long. CDR3 residues: CASSPGQLSTDTQYF. CDR3 in DNA: TGTGCCAGCAGCCCCGGACAACTGAGCACAGATACGCAGTATTTT.

This chain joins TRBV3-1 (or the pseudogene TRBV3-2) and TRBJ1-5; D gene ambiguous. Trimming removed 4 bases at V and 4 bases at J, with 8 bases between. CDR1 and CDR2 from the germline V gene are LGHDT and YNNKEL (reference sequence). This CDR3 contains 13 residues. The CDR3: CASSRQQNQPQHF. The DNA of the CDR3 is TGTGCCAGCAGCCGCCAGCAGAATCAGCCCCAGCATTTT.

V is TRBV2 and J is TRBJ1-4, with D perhaps matching TRBD1 (5 bases). Trimming pared 6 bases from V and 4 bases from J, leaving 12 bases between. The CDR3 contains 14 residues. Looked up from germline, CDR1 is SNHLY and CDR2 is FYNNEI. The CDR3 sequence: CASSPLTVNEKLFF. The CDR3 region has the DNA TGTGCCAGCAGCCCCCTGACAGTTAATGAAAAACTGTTTTTT.

The chain employs TRBV9 and TRBJ1-6; no clear D gene. The CDR3 runs 14 residues. Germline V gene data show CDR1 as SGDLS and CDR2 as YYNGEE. The V end was cut by 6 bases, the J end by 6 bases, with 13 bases between. In DNA, the CDR3 is TGTGCCAGCACCCCCGAGGCTACTAATTCACCCCTCCACTTT. Protein: CASTPEATNSPLHF.

The chain links TRBV5-1 to TRBJ2-5; D call uncertain. Trimming took off 2 bases at V and 2 bases at J, with 7 bases between the two ends. The germline CDR1 and CDR2 sequences are SGHRS and YFSETQ. CDR3 length: 13 residues. As DNA, the CDR3 is TGCGCCAGCAGCTTTGAATGGCAAGAGACCCAGTACTTC. It translates to CASSFEWQETQYF.

This clone has only a few counts. The chain carries TRBV14 and TRBJ2-2; 8 positions agree with TRBD2. The CDR3 sequence is 15 residues long. With V trimmed by 3 bases and J by 1 base, 1 base remained unmatched. CDR1 and CDR2 (germline): SGHDN, FVKESK. The CDR3 here is CASSQAGGNTGELFF. In DNA form, the CDR3 reads TGTGCCAGCAGCCAGGCGGGAGGGAACACCGGGGAGCTGTTTTTT.

The chain couples TRBV7-3 to TRBJ2-2, with a possible D match to TRBD1 (5 bases). V lost 2 bases and J 5 bases, leaving 12 bases between the germline ends. The CDR3 extends over 15 amino acids. Germline assignment: CDR1 SGHTA and CDR2 FQGTGA. Here the CDR3 DNA reads TGTGCCAGCAGCTTACGGGCAGACAGTACCGGGGAGCTGTTTTTT. Translated: CASSLRADSTGELFF.

This chain links TRBV5-4 with TRBJ2-5, with 10 nucleotides matching TRBD1. With 4 bases clipped from V and 5 bases from J, the junction kept 11 bases outside the gene matches. The germline CDR1 and CDR2 sequences are SGHNT and YYREEE (reference sequence). The CDR3 covers 16 residues. This CDR3 reads CASSTSPDRGLETQYF. CDR3 coding DNA: TGTGCCAGCAGCACTTCCCCGGACAGGGGGTTGGAGACCCAGTACTTC.